These 24 T cell receptor beta chains came from one sample sequenced in a study of cytomegalovirus exposure and HLA in healthy donors. Vbeta (60) and Jbeta (13) primers were used in the PCR. Assay: immunoSEQ multiplex PCR; the TCRdb copy retains only in-frame clones and omits some. Among 100,000 to 150,000 clones listed, around 72% were seen once. The sample consisted of PBMCs. These TCRs come from a woman aged 40 to 55 in good health and CMV-seronegative.

The V call is TRBV2, the J call TRBJ2-1, with 8 bases identical to TRBD2. With V trimmed by 3 bases and J by 8 bases, 6 bases remained unmatched. CDR1 is SNHLY, CDR2 FYNNEI, per germline. The length of the CDR3 is 14 residues. The CDR3, as DNA: TGTGCCAGCAGTGAGCGGGAGGCCTTGGATGAGCAGTTCTTC. Translation gives CASSEREALDEQFF.

This sequence joins TRBV7-9 and TRBJ2-5; 8 bases align to TRBD1. Trimming cost V 5 bases and J 4 bases; bases outside gene matches: 3. Germline CDR1 reads SEHNR; CDR2 reads FQNEAQ (reference sequence). The CDR3 totals 13 residues. The CDR3 is CASSPGGGETQYF. In DNA form, the CDR3 reads TGTGCCAGCAGCCCAGGGGGCGGAGAGACCCAGTACTTC.

This clone was seen just once. This chain links TRBV30 with TRBJ2-1; D might be TRBD1 (6 bases). Germline values: CDR1 GTSNPN, CDR2 SVGIG (reference sequence). CDR3 size: 13 residues. V lost 4 bases and J 8 bases, leaving 15 bases between the germline ends. The CDR3 nucleotides read TGTGCCTGGAAGAGGGACAAGAACGATGAGCAGTTCTTC. Its protein product is CAWKRDKNDEQFF.

V gene TRBV5-1 combines with J gene TRBJ2-7; 8 bases match TRBD2. This CDR3 region has 15 residues. Losses at the gene ends were 2 bases for V and 4 bases for J; bases not matched to a gene: 8. Germline CDR1 SGHRS, CDR2 YFSETQ. In DNA form, the CDR3 reads TGCGCCAGCAGCTTTAGCGGGACGACTAAGTACGAGCAGTACTTC. This gives the protein CASSFSGTTKYEQYF.

This clone has a handful of counts. The J gene is TRBJ2-5, the V gene TRBV5-1; maybe TRBD2 (7 bases). Trimming took 3 bases from V and 5 from J, leaving 17 bases between them. There are 15 residues in the CDR3. Per the germline V gene, CDR1 is SGHRS and CDR2 is YFSETQ. The CDR3 region has the DNA TGCGCCAGCAGCTCTTTCGGGGGGCTGGGGGAGACCCAGTACTTC. This translates into CASSSFGGLGETQYF.

V usage is TRBV30 and J usage is TRBJ2-2, with D possibly being TRBD2 (6 bases). The CDR3 extends over 15 amino acids. Germline CDR1 GTSNPN, CDR2 SVGIG (reference sequence). The V gene lost 0 bases and the J gene lost 6 bases, with 14 bases spanning the gap. The chain's CDR3 is CAWSVPLGGSGELFF. As DNA, the CDR3 is TGTGCCTGGAGTGTCCCCCTCGGAGGGTCCGGGGAGCTGTTTTTT.

This clone occurred once. This chain links TRBV2 with TRBJ2-7, with 10 bases identical to TRBD1. The ends lost 6 bases at V and 3 bases at J; junction bases unmatched: 2. Germline loops: CDR1 SNHLY, CDR2 FYNNEI. The CDR3 is made up of 13 amino acids. The CDR3 region has the DNA TGTGCCAGCAGAGGACAGGGGGACTACGAGCAGTACTTC. Its protein product is CASRGQGDYEQYF.

This chain links TRBV21-1 with TRBJ1-1; the table gives TRBD1 as D, unverified against the DNA. TRBV21-1 is an annotated pseudogene. This CDR3 comprises 15 residues. CDR3 region: CASSKGQARQREAFF. The DNA for the CDR3 is TGTGCCAGCAGCAAAGGGCAGGCCAGACAAAGAGAAGCTTTCTTT.

As regards this clone: In the same sample, other DNA sequences code for this CDR3. Here the CDR3 reads CASSQEPDRAYNSPLHF. CDR3 coding DNA: TGCGCCAGCAGCCAAGAGCCAGACAGGGCCTATAATTCACCCCTCCACTTT. This sequence joins TRBV4-1 and TRBJ1-6, with 7 bases lining up with TRBD1. CDR1 is MGHRA, CDR2 YSYEKL, per germline. The J segment lost 2 bases and the V segment lost 0 bases, leaving 4 bases of the junction unmatched. This CDR3 has 17 amino acids.

V gene TRBV5-1 combines with J gene TRBJ2-7; the D gene is possibly TRBD1 (6 bases). The CDR3 is 14 amino acids. Germline-derived CDR1 and CDR2 are SGHRS and YFSETQ. Trimming took off 3 bases at V and 2 bases at J, with 12 bases between the two ends. In nucleotides, the CDR3 is TGCGCCAGCAGCTCACGGACAGATGCCTACGAGCAGTACTTC. It translates to CASSSRTDAYEQYF.

The rearrangement joins TRBV7-9 to TRBJ1-4; 9 bases agree with TRBD1. The CDR3 has 15 amino acids. CDR1 and CDR2 (germline): SEHNR, FQNEAQ (reference sequence). Trimming at V came to 0 bases and at J to 5 bases, leaving 1 base not matched to a gene. The CDR3 region is CASSLAGTGNEKLFF. The CDR3, as DNA: TGTGCCAGCAGCTTAGCGGGGACAGGGAATGAAAAACTGTTTTTT.

This clone is a singleton in its sample. The gene calls are TRBV10-3 and TRBJ2-7; maybe TRBD1 (5 bases). The CDR3 is 14 residues long. V lost 3 bases and J lost 0, with 9 bases in between. Germline CDR1 ENHRY, CDR2 SYGVKD. This chain's CDR3 is CAISDSQGSYEQYF. In DNA form, the CDR3 reads TGTGCCATCAGTGACTCCCAGGGCTCCTACGAGCAGTACTTC.

A single count supports this clone. This chain joins TRBV2 and TRBJ2-7, with D unclear. The V and J ends lost 8 bases and 0 bases respectively, with 8 bases between them. The CDR3 has 12 amino acids. The V gene's germline CDR1 is SNHLY and CDR2 FYNNEI. The CDR3 sequence is CASGGSSYEQYF. CDR3 sequence (DNA): TGTGCCAGCGGCGGTAGCTCCTACGAGCAGTACTTC.

J is TRBJ2-1 and V is TRBV5-1; no clear D gene. Trimming removed 3 bases from V and 8 bases from J, with 15 bases in between. The V gene's germline CDR1 is SGHRS and CDR2 YFSETQ. The CDR3 is made up of 14 amino acids. The CDR3 loop reads CASSYRRLWDEQFF. CDR3 coding DNA: TGCGCCAGCAGCTACCGCCGACTTTGGGATGAGCAGTTCTTC.

This rearrangement joins TRBV6-5 to TRBJ1-2, with TRBD1 as a possible D gene (6 bases). The CDR3 length is 11 residues. Per the germline V gene, CDR1 is MNHEY and CDR2 is SVGAGI. V was trimmed by 10 bases and J by 7 bases, leaving 13 bases between them. CDR3 DNA sequence: TGTGCCACCAAACAGGGAACTGGCTACACCTTC. Translating gives CATKQGTGYTF.

The chain employs TRBV2 and TRBJ2-2; no definite D call. Between the trimmed V and J ends, which lost 0 bases and 0 bases, there was a span of 8 bases. Per the germline V gene, CDR1 is SNHLY and CDR2 is FYNNEI. This CDR3 region has 16 residues. The CDR3 region is CASSEAIPANTGELFF. The CDR3, as DNA: TGTGCCAGCAGTGAAGCTATCCCGGCGAACACCGGGGAGCTGTTTTTT.

The V and J genes are TRBV7-3 and TRBJ2-3; a weak D match, TRBD1 (6 bases). CDR1 and CDR2 (germline): SGHTA, FQGTGA. The length of the CDR3 is 15 residues. V gave up 2 bases and J gave up 1 base, with 10 bases separating them. CDR3: CASSLAGGRTDTQYF. As DNA, the CDR3 is TGTGCCAGCAGCTTAGCTGGGGGCCGCACAGATACGCAGTATTTT.

The CDR3, as DNA: TGTGCCAGCAGCGCCGGACTAGCGCTGTCCTACGAGCAGTACTTC. This gives the protein CASSAGLALSYEQYF. The J gene is TRBJ2-7, the V gene TRBV2; 9 bases agree with TRBD2. The CDR3 covers 15 residues. Germline CDR1 SNHLY, CDR2 FYNNEI. V was clipped by 6 bases and J by 1 base; unmatched bases: 7. The complete variable domain, with remaining parts taken from reference TRBV2 and TRBJ2-7, reads EPEVTQTPSHQVTQMGQEVILRCVPISNHLYFYWYRQILGQKVEFLVSFYNNEISEKSEIFDDQFSVERPDGSNFTLKIRSTKLEDSAMYFCASSAGLALSYEQYFGPGTRLTVT.

The chain joins TRBV28 to TRBJ1-2, with TRBD1 matching over 10 bases. The V segment lost 6 bases and the J segment 6 bases; nucleotides outside the gene matches: 7. Germline V CDR1 and CDR2: MDHEN, SYDVKM. This CDR3 is 14 amino acids long. In DNA, the CDR3 is TGTGCCAGCAGGTCCCCCGGGACAGGGGATGGCTACACCTTC. This encodes CASRSPGTGDGYTF.

This sequence joins TRBV6-5 and TRBJ1-6; 9 bases fit TRBD1. The germline gives CDR1 MNHEY, CDR2 SVGAGI. Trimming cost V 6 bases and J 7 bases; bases outside gene matches: 1. This CDR3 region has 13 residues. In DNA form, the CDR3 reads TGTGCCAGCAGGGGGACAGGGAATTCACCCCTCCACTTT. Translating gives CASRGTGNSPLHF.

J is TRBJ2-1 and V is TRBV11-1; D uncertain. The germline V and J ends were trimmed by 5 bases and 3 bases, with 5 bases remaining between them. The CDR3 is made up of 12 amino acids. Germline V gene data show CDR1 as SGHAT and CDR2 as FQDESV (reference sequence). CDR3 sequence (DNA): TGTGCCAGCAGCCCAGGCTACAATGAGCAGTTCTTC. This translates into CASSPGYNEQFF.

The V gene is TRBV2, the J gene TRBJ2-2; D uncertain. The CDR3 runs 16 residues. Germline V gives CDR1 SNHLY, CDR2 FYNNEI. Trimming left V 1 base short and J 4 bases short, with 13 bases between. The CDR3 sequence: CASSEGLIDSTGELFF. CDR3 in DNA: TGTGCCAGCAGTGAAGGTTTAATAGATTCCACCGGGGAGCTGTTTTTT.

The rearrangement joins TRBV7-9 to TRBJ2-2; D is possibly TRBD2 (6 bases). This CDR3 has 17 amino acids. V dropped 1 base and J dropped 5 bases, with 17 bases sitting between them. Looked up from germline, CDR1 is SEHNR and CDR2 is FQNEAQ (reference sequence). The CDR3 spells CASSLGHGRLDTGELFF. The CDR3 nucleotides read TGTGCCAGCAGCTTAGGTCACGGGAGATTGGATACCGGGGAGCTGTTTTTT.

The CDR3 region has the DNA TGCGCCAGCAGCTGGGGGACAGTCAACCAAGAGACCCAGTACTTC. Amino acid sequence: CASSWGTVNQETQYF. The rearrangement uses TRBV5-1 and TRBJ2-5, with TRBD1 matching over 7 bases. This CDR3 is 15 amino acids long. V lost 3 bases, J lost 0 bases, and 5 bases stayed unmatched. CDR1 and CDR2 from the germline V gene are SGHRS and YFSETQ.